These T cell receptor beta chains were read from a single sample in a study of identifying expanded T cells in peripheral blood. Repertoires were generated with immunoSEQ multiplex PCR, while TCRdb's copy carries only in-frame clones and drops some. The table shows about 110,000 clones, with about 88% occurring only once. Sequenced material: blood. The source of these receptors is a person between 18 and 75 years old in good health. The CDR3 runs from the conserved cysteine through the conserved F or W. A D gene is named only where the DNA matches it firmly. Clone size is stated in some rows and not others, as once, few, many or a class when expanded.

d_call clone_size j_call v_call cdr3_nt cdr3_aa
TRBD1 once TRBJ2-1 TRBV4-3 TGCGCCAGCAGAAAAAACAGGGGCGATGAGCAGTTCTTC CASRKNRGDEQFF
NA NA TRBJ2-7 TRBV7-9 TGTGCCAGCAGCTCGGCCTCCTACGAGCAGTACTTC CASSSASYEQYF
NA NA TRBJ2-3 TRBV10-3 TGTGCCATCAGTGAGTCCGGAGCTGATACGCAGTATTTT CAISESGADTQYF
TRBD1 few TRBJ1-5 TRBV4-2 TGTGCCAGCAGCAAAGACAGGGACGATCAGCCCCAGCATTTT CASSKDRDDQPQHF
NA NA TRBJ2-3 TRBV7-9 TGTGCCAGCAGCTTGATCATACGGTCCCACTTCACAGATACGCAGTATTTT CASSLIIRSHFTDTQYF
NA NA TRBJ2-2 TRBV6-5 TGTGCCAGCAGTTACTCGTCTGGCGGGGAGCTGTTTTTT CASSYSSGGELFF
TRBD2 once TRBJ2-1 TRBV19 TGTGCCAGTAGTTCAACTAGCGGGAGACCCGACAATGAGCAGTTCTTC CASSSTSGRPDNEQFF
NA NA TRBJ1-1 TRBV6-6 TGTGCCAGCAGTTACTGGCCAGGGGACACTGAAGCTTTCTTT CASSYWPGDTEAFF
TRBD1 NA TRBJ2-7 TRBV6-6 TGTGCCAGCAGGGAACAGGGGGCCCCCTACGAGCAGTACTTC CASREQGAPYEQYF
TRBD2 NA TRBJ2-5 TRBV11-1 TGTGCCAGCAGCGGCAGCGGGGGGACACCCAGAGAGACCCAGTACTTC CASSGSGGTPRETQYF
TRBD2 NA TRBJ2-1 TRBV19 TGTGCCAGTAGCACTAGCGGGAGCGGGGAACCTGAGCAGTTCTTC CASSTSGSGEPEQFF
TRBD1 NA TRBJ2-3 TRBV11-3 TGTGCCAGCAGCTTAGTTGCAGGGGGCGTAGATACGCAGTATTTT CASSLVAGGVDTQYF
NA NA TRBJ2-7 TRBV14 TGTGCCAGCAGCTCGGGATCCTACGAGCAGTACTTC CASSSGSYEQYF
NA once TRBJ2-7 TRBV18 TGTGCCAGCTCACCTTCGGACACCGTTAAGCAGTACTTC CASSPSDTVKQYF
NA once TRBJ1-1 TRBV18 TGTGCCAGCTCACCAGGTACGGGGAGGACTGAAGCTTTCTTT CASSPGTGRTEAFF
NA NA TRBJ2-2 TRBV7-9 TGTGCCAGCAGCTTAAGGAGGTCCGACGGGGAGCTGTTTTTT CASSLRRSDGELFF
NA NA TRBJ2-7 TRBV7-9 TGTGCCAGCAGCCTGATCTACGAGCAGTACTTC CASSLIYEQYF
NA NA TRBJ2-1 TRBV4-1 TGCGCCAGCAGCCAAGAAGGGATAAAACCGGGTGAGCAGTTCTTC CASSQEGIKPGEQFF
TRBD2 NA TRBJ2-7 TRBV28 TGTGCCAGCAGCCTCGGGGGGACCTCGAGCTCCTACGAGCAGTACTTC CASSLGGTSSSYEQYF
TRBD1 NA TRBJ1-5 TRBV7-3 TGCGCCAGCAGCCCCAGGACAGGGAGCGTTCAGTCCCAGCATTTT CASSPRTGSVQSQHF
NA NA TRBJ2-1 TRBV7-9 TGTGCCAGCAGCGTAGGAGGGACAGTATACAATGAGCAGTTCTTC CASSVGGTVYNEQFF
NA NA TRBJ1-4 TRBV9 TGTGCCAGCAGCGTAGCATATCCTGGGCCCGGTGGCGAAAAACTGTTTTTT CASSVAYPGPGGEKLFF
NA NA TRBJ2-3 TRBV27 TGTGCCAGCAGAATTACTAGCACAGATACGCAGTATTTT CASRITSTDTQYF
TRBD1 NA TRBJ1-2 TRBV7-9 TGTGCCAGCAGCTCTTCGGGGCAGGGGGCTTTGGACTATGGCTACACCTTC CASSSSGQGALDYGYTF
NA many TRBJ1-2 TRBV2 TGTGCCAGCAGTGCGGGCAGCTATGGCTACACCTTC CASSAGSYGYTF
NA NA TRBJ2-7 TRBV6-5 TGTGCCAGCAGTTACTTAAGGGGCGCCTCCTACGAGCAGTACTTC CASSYLRGASYEQYF
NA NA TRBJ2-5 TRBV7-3 TGTGCCAGCAGCTTAACTAAGGCTGGGGGTAGAGAGACCCAGTACTTC CASSLTKAGGRETQYF
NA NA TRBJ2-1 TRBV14 TGTGCCAGCAGCCGTACGAGGGCGGGAACGGAGCAGTTCTTC CASSRTRAGTEQFF
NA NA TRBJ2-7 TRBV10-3 TGTGCCATCGGGGACACCTACGAGCAGTACTTC CAIGDTYEQYF
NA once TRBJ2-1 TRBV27 TGTGCCAGCAGTTTTAGGCCGCTGAGCTCCTACAATGAGCAGTTCTTC CASSFRPLSSYNEQFF
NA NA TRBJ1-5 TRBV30 TGTGCCTGGAGTGTAGGGGGGGGTTCTGGGCCCCAGCATTTT CAWSVGGGSGPQHF
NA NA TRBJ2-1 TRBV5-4 TGTGCCAGCAGCTTATCGGCGGGGAGAAACAATGAGCAGTTCTTC CASSLSAGRNNEQFF
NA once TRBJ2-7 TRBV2 TGTGCCAGCAGTGATAGTTCGAGGGGAGACGAGCAGTACTTC CASSDSSRGDEQYF
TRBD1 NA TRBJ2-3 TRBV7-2 TGTGCCAGCAGCTTACTTGGGACAGGGTATCCAGATACGCAGTATTTT CASSLLGTGYPDTQYF